This T cell receptor (beta chain) was sequenced during a study of OX40 agonist ivuxolimab in advanced cancers. Study as a whole: The dose-escalation group included hepatocellular carcinoma, melanoma, renal cell carcinoma and head and neck cancer. The study, taken as a whole, reports: Partly responding patients at 0.1-3.0 mg/kg showed some of the smallest clonal expansion. What antigens the expanded peripheral T cells recognized was never established.

Note on this clone: The antigen is undetermined.

Here immunoSEQ multiplex PCR was the method, and the copy in TCRdb shows in-frame clones only, minus some. The sample has about 35,000 clones; nearly 95% are singletons. The CDR3 has 13 amino acids. V shed 2 bases and J 5 bases; nucleotides not matched to a gene: 1. Germline CDR1 is MNHEY and CDR2 is SMNVEV (reference sequence). The TCR was taken from an adult with an advanced solid tumor such as melanoma, head and neck, liver or kidney cancer. The chain couples TRBV27 to TRBJ2-5; TRBD1 aligns across 8 bases. The sequencing used CD4+ or CD8+ T cells sorted from blood, collected in a trial of the OX40 agonist ivuxolimab. In DNA form, the CDR3 reads TGTGCCAGCAGTTTAGGGACAGGCGAGACCCAGTACTTC. This translates into CASSLGTGETQYF.